A selection of T cell receptor beta chains follows, all from one sample in a study of T cell responses to AZD1222 COVID-19 vaccine. Method: immunoSEQ multiplex PCR; TCRdb's copy keeps in-frame clones and lacks some. The sample shows some 60,000 clones, approximately 80% of them seen only once. The specimen was peripheral blood, collected 28 days after the second AZD1222 dose. Receptors were obtained from an adult who received the AZD1222 COVID-19 vaccine. The CDR3 runs from the conserved cysteine through the conserved F or W.

TRBV5-5	CASSLAPTGPANYGYTF
TRBV28	CASTWGTGVYEQYF
TRBV19	CATQLARGETQYF
TRBV6-5	CASRSGIGYTF
TRBV5-4	CASSVGMRDRADGYTF
TRBV5-6	CASRRTVGEAGANVLTF
TRBV19	CASSMGRAHLSYNEQFF
TRBV4-2	CASSQGTSGGAGANVLTF
TRBV7-9	CASSRKLGNNSPLHF
TRBV5-4	CASSLDLGAGGPQHF
TRBV28	CASSLAVLANYGYTF
TRBV28	CASSPRFWRGSYNEQFF
TRBV28	CASSSVIYGYTF
TRBV3-1/TRBV3-2	CASSQEWNTEAFF
TRBV18	CASSPPSSKGPYGYTF
TRBV7-9	CASSLSPVGNSPLHF
TRBV7-2	CASSSRTGGASEQYF
TRBV28	CASSRSGQPLDGYTF
TRBV11-3	CASSLDPKSEKLFF
TRBV30	CAWSVEGNQPQHF
TRBV5-5	CASSLGAAQETQYF
TRBV6-5	CASRRSYNEQFF
TRBV5-1	CASSLGGENQPQHF
TRBV18	CASSDGVDSSYEQYF
TRBV3-1/TRBV3-2	CASSQVQGQGYTF
TRBV19	CASSPDWGADEQYF
TRBV28	CASSPRGRGDTEAFF
TRBV7-2	CASSSGQNTEAFF